These 9 T cell receptor beta chains share one sample of origin, sequenced in a study of T cell responses to AZD1222 COVID-19 vaccine. Using immunoSEQ multiplex PCR, the repertoire was profiled, and TCRdb retains in-frame clones only, with some absent. In the table there are around 140,000 clones, roughly 92% of which are singletons. The input for sequencing was peripheral blood, taken on day 0 of AZD1222 vaccination. The receptors derive from an adult in good health.

In DNA, the CDR3 is TGTGCCAGCAGTTATAACAGGGGGCTTTACAACGAGCAGTACTTC. Amino acids: CASSYNRGLYNEQYF. This chain connects TRBV28 to TRBJ2-7, with 9 bases that match TRBD1. The ends lost 4 bases at V and 5 bases at J; junction bases unmatched: 9. CDR3 size: 15 residues. CDR1 and CDR2 (germline): MDHEN, SYDVKM.

The V gene is TRBV30, the J gene TRBJ2-2; the D is unclear. Germline lookup yields CDR1 GTSNPN and CDR2 SVGIG (reference sequence). The ends were cut back, 3 bases at V and 5 bases at J, with 10 bases in the middle. The CDR3 is 13 amino acids. The CDR3 loop reads CAWRGRITGELFF. CDR3 in DNA: TGTGCCTGGAGGGGAAGGATTACCGGGGAGCTGTTTTTT.

This clone appeared once. In nucleotides, the CDR3 is TGTGCCAGCAGTTTGTATCAGAAAGAGACCCAGTACTTC. Its protein is CASSLYQKETQYF. J is TRBJ2-5 and V is TRBV2; D gene ambiguous. The CDR3 runs 13 residues. Germline V gives CDR1 SNHLY, CDR2 FYNNEI. Trimming took 5 bases from V and 3 from J, leaving 10 bases between them.

The chain carries TRBV27 and TRBJ1-4; 10 bases align to TRBD1. Per the germline V gene, CDR1 is MNHEY and CDR2 is SMNVEV (reference sequence). V trimming: 7 bases; J trimming: 2 bases; junction bases outside the gene matches: 10. This CDR3 has 17 amino acids. CDR3 in DNA: TGTGCCAGCAAACAGACAGGGGGCCCTTTTACTAATGAAAAACTGTTTTTT. The encoded protein is CASKQTGGPFTNEKLFF.

This sequence joins TRBV6-5 and TRBJ1-2, with D tentatively TRBD1 (5 bases). Trimming cost V 4 bases and J 12 bases, with 18 bases left between them. The CDR3 sequence is 13 residues long. Germline-derived CDR1 and CDR2 are MNHEY and SVGAGI. CDR3 nucleotide sequence: TGTGCCAGCAGTTTCGATCTTGGCAGGGACCACACCTTC. Translated, it gives CASSFDLGRDHTF.

CDR3 region: CASSPTYGTGANVLTF. The CDR3 DNA follows: TGTGCCAGCAGCCCCACATACGGAACTGGGGCCAACGTCCTGACTTTC. This rearrangement joins TRBV7-9 to TRBJ2-6; unclear D gene. In germline, CDR1 is SEHNR, CDR2 FQNEAQ (reference sequence). The CDR3 has 16 residues. Trimming removed 5 bases at V and 2 bases at J, with 13 bases between. The variable domain in full, with the rest retrieved from reference TRBV7-9 and TRBJ2-6, is DTGVSQNPRHKITKRGQNVTFRCDPISEHNRLYWYRQTLGQGPEFLTYFQNEAQLEKSRLLSDRFSAERPKGSFSTLEIQRTEQGDSAMYLCASSPTYGTGANVLTFGAGSRLTVL.

The chain links TRBV4-1 to TRBJ2-3; the D is unclear. Deletions cut 1 base from V and 5 bases from J, with 13 bases between. The CDR3 covers 15 residues. Germline CDR1 and CDR2: MGHRA and YSYEKL. CDR3 coding DNA: TGCGCCAGCAGCCAAGCCGGCCGTGTTTTAGATACGCAGTATTTT. Its translation is CASSQAGRVLDTQYF.

The J gene is TRBJ2-3, the V gene TRBV5-1; TRBD1 might be the D (6 bases). Germline CDR1 SGHRS, CDR2 YFSETQ. Trimming took off 0 bases at V and 6 bases at J, with 14 bases between the two ends. There are 15 residues in the CDR3. CDR3 coding DNA: TGCGCCAGCAGCTTGGTATCAGGGGCCGGGGATACGCAGTATTTT. It yields the protein CASSLVSGAGDTQYF.

V and J are TRBV9 and TRBJ2-7, with a tentative D call TRBD1 (7 bases). CDR1 and CDR2 (germline): SGDLS, YYNGEE. This CDR3 is 16 amino acids long. V was pared by 0 bases and J by 3 bases, with 16 bases between. Here the CDR3 DNA reads TGTGCCAGCAGCGTAGGGGACTGGGACAGCCTCTACGAGCAGTACTTC. It yields the protein CASSVGDWDSLYEQYF.